This T cell receptor (beta chain) was sequenced in a study of blood T cell repertoires in COVID-19. Study details: Material from acute and convalescent COVID-19 was sourced from the United States, Italy and Spain. Sample material is recorded as cDNA or gDNA derived from T cells, B-cell-depleted T cells, or PBMCs.

The trim removed 4 bases at V and 2 bases at J, leaving 6 bases unmatched. This CDR3 has 15 residues. From germline, CDR1 is SGHRS and CDR2 YFSETQ. Per the original data handling: Counts of nucleated cells, estimated from reference gene primer amplification, were obtained. Assay used: immunoSEQ multiplex PCR; TCRdb lists only in-frame clones, some missing. Clone size and V and J calls were adopted from that table, with D and trimming inferred from the DNA. The sample lists about 170,000 clones; around 85% were seen once. The sample comprised peripheral blood. The clonotype comes from a man aged 55-75 years who had recovered from COVID-19. V is TRBV5-1 and J is TRBJ2-5, with 9 bases that match TRBD1. The CDR3 sequence is CASSGGQGIQETQYF. CDR3 DNA sequence: TGCGCCAGCAGCGGGGGACAGGGAATTCAAGAGACCCAGTACTTC. Together with reference TRBV5-1 and TRBJ2-5, the CDR3 gives the full variable domain: KAGVTQTPRYLIKTRGQQVTLSCSPISGHRSVSWYQQTPGQGLQFLFEYFSETQRNKGNFPGRFSGRQFSNSRSEMNVSTLELGDSALYLCASSGGQGIQETQYFGPGTRLLVL.